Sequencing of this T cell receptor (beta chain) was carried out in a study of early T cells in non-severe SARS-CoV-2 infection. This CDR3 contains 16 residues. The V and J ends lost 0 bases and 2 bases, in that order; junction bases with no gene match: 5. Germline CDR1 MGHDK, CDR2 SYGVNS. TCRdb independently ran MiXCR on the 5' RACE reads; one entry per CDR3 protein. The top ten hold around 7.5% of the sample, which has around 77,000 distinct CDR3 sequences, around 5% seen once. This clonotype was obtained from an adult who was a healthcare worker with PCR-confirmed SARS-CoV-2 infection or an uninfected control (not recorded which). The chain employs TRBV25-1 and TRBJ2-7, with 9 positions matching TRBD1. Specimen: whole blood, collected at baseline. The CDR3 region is CASSEYGQGITYEQYF. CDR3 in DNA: TGTGCCAGCAGTGAATATGGACAGGGGATCACCTACGAGCAGTACTTC.